The clone carrying this T cell receptor (beta chain) was observed a single time. Its antigen is unknown. CDR3 size: 14 residues. The ends were cut back, 0 bases at V and 2 bases at J, with 9 bases in the middle. Germline values: CDR1 SGHRS, CDR2 YFSETQ. The sample comes from a study of CD8+ T cells in alopecia areata. Investigators isolated RNA and reverse transcribed it into cDNA to act as the sequencing template. The table came from immunoSEQ multiplex PCR; TCRdb's copy has only in-frame clones and leaves some out. The data contain 150,000 to 160,000 clones, 40% to 65% of them seen just once; the ten biggest clones take up roughly 19%. Study-wide points: Elevated clonality characterized lesional scalp relative to normal scalp, particularly in alopecia totalis/universalis.

The input for sequencing was CD8+ T cells sorted from blood, taken at week 0. This rearrangement joins TRBV5-1 to TRBJ2-7; D is unresolved. The receptor was derived from a human donor with alopecia areata. The CDR3 nucleotides read TGCGCCAGCAGCTTGGTGGCAGGAGCCTACGAGCAGTACTTC. Translated, it gives CASSLVAGAYEQYF.